This T cell receptor (beta chain) was recorded in a study of shared clonotypes between healthy human individuals. Using immunoSEQ multiplex PCR, the repertoire was profiled, and TCRdb retains in-frame clones only, with some absent. Of over 2 million clones in the sample, around 93% were seen once. The CDR3 is 18 residues long. CDR1 and CDR2 (germline): SGHVS, FNYEAQ. V gave up 1 base and J gave up 1 base; unmatched junction bases: 11. This receptor was taken from a man aged 18-30 years in good health. Some clones in this sample may be carry-over from other donors' samples. Specimen: naive CD4+ T cells from PBMCs. Described subset: CD45RA+ positively selected. The rearrangement joins TRBV7-6 to TRBJ2-7; TRBD2 matches at 9 bases. CDR3 sequence (DNA): TGTGCCAGCAGCTTAGGCCCCGCAGGAGCGGGAGGATCCTACGAGCAGTACTTC. Protein: CASSLGPAGAGGSYEQYF.